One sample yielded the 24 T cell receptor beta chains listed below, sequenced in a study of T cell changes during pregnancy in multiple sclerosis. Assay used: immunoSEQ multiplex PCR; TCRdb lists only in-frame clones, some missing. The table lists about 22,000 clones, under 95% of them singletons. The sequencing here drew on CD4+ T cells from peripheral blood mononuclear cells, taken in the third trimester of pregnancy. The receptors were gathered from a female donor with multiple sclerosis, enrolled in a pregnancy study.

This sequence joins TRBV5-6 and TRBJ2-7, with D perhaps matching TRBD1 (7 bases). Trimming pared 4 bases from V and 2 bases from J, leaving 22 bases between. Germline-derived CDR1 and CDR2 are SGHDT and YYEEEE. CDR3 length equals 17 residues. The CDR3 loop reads CASSLYRGGALPYEQYF. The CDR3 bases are TGTGCCAGCAGCCTATACAGGGGAGGTGCCCTTCCCTACGAGCAGTACTTC.

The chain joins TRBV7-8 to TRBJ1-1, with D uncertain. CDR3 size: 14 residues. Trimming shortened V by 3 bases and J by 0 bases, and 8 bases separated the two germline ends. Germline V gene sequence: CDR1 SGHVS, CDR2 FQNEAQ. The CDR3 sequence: CASSFSKLNTEAFF. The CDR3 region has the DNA TGTGCCAGCAGCTTCTCTAAGTTGAACACTGAAGCTTTCTTT. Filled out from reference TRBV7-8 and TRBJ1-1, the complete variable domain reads GAGVSQSPRYKVAKRGQDVALRCDPISGHVSLFWYQQALGQGPEFLTYFQNEAQLDKSGLPSDRFFAERPEGSVSTLKIQRTQQEDSAVYLCASSFSKLNTEAFFGQGTRLTVV.

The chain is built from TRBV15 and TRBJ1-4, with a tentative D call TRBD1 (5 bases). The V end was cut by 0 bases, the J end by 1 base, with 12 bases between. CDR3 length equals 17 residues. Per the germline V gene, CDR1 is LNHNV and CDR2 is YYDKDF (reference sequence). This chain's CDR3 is CATSRDAGGGTNEKLFF. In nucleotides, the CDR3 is TGTGCCACCAGCAGAGATGCGGGGGGAGGAACTAATGAAAAACTGTTTTTT.

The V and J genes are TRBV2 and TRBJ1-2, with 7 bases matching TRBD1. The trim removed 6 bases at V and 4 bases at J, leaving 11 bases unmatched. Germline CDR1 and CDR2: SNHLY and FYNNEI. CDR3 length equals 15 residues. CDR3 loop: CASRRSDRLLYGYTF. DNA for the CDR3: TGTGCCAGCAGACGATCGGACAGGCTGCTCTATGGCTACACCTTC.

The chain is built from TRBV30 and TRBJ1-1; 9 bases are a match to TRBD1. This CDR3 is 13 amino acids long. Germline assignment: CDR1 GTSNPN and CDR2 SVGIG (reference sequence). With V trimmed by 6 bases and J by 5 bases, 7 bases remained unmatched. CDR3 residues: CACIWTGVTEAFF. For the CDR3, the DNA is TGTGCCTGCATCTGGACAGGGGTTACTGAAGCTTTCTTT.

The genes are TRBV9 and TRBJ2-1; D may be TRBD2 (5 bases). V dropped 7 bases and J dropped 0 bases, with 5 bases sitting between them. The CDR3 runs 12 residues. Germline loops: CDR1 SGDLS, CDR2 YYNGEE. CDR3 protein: CASGLSYNEQFF. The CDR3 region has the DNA TGTGCCAGCGGACTCTCCTACAATGAGCAGTTCTTC.

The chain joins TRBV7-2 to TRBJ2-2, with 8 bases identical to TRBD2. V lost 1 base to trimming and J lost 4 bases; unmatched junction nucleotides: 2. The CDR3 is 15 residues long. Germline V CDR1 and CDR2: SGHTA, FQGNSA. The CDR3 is CASSLEGLATGELFF. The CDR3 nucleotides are TGTGCCAGCAGCTTAGAAGGACTAGCCACCGGGGAGCTGTTTTTT. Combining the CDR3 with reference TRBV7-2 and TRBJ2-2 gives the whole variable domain GAGVSQSPSNKVTEKGKDVELRCDPISGHTALYWYRQSLGQGLEFLIYFQGNSAPDKSGLPSDRFSAERTGGSVSTLTIQRTQQEDSAVYLCASSLEGLATGELFFGEGSRLTVL.

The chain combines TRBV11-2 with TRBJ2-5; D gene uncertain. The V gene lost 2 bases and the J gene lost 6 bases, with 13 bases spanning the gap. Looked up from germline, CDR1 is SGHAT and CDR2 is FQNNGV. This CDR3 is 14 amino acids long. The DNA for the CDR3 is TGTGCCAGCAGCTTAAGTCTTATAGCCCAGACCCAGTACTTC. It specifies CASSLSLIAQTQYF.

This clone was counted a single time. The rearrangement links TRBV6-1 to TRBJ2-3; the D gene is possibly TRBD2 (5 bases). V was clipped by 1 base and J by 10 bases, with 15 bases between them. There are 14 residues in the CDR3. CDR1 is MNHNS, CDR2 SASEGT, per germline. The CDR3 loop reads CASSEGLGPGAQYF. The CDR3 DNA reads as TGTGCCAGCAGTGAAGGATTAGGGCCCGGGGCGCAGTATTTT.

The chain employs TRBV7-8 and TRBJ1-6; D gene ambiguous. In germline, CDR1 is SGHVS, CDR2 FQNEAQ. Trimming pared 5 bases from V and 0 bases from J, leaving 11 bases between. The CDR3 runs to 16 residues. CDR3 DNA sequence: TGTGCCAGCAGCCCTCGGGTGAGCTCCTATAATTCACCCCTCCACTTT. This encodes CASSPRVSSYNSPLHF.

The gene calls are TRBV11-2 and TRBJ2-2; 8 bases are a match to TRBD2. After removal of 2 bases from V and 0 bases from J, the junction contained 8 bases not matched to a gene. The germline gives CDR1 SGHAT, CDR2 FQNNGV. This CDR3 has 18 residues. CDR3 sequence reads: CASSLRGTGLANTGELFF. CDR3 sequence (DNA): TGTGCCAGCAGCTTAAGGGGTACGGGACTAGCGAACACCGGGGAGCTGTTTTTT. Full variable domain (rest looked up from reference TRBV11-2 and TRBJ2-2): EAGVAQSPRYKIIEKRQSVAFWCNPISGHATLYWYQQILGQGPKLLIQFQNNGVVDDSQLPKDRFSAERLKGVDSTLKIQPAKLEDSAVYLCASSLRGTGLANTGELFFGEGSRLTVL.

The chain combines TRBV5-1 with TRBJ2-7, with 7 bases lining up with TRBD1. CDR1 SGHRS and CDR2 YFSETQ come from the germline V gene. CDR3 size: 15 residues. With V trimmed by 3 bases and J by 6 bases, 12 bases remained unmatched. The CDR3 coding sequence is TGCGCCAGCAGCTGGGGACAGTACCAAATGGGCGAGCAGTACTTC. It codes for CASSWGQYQMGEQYF.

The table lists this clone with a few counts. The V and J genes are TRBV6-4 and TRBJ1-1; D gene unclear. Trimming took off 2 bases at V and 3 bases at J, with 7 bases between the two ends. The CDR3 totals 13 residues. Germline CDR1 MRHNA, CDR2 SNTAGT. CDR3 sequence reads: CASSDRRDTEAFF. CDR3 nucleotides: TGTGCCAGCAGTGACCGGAGGGACACTGAAGCTTTCTTT.

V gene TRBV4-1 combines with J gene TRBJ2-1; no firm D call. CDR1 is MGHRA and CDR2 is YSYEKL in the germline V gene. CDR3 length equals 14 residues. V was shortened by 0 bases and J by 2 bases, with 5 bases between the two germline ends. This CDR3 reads CASSQDYTYNEQFF. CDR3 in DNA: TGCGCCAGCAGCCAAGATTACACCTACAATGAGCAGTTCTTC.

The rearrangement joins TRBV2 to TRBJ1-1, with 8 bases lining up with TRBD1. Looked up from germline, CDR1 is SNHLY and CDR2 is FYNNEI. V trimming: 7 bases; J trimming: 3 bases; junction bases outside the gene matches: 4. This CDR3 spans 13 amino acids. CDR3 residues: CASTSDRDTEAFF. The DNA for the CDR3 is TGTGCCAGCACGTCGGACAGGGACACTGAAGCTTTCTTT.

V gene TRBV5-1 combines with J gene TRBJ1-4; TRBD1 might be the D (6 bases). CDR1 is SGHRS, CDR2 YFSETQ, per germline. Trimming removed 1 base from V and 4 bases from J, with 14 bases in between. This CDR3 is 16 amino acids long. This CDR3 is CASSLMSQGNNEKLFF. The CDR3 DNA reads TGCGCCAGCAGCTTGATGAGTCAGGGGAATAATGAAAAACTGTTTTTT.

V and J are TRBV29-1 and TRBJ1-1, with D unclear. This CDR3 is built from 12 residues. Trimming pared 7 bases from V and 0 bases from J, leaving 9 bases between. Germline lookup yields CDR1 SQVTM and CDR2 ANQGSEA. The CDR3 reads CSGGWVNTEAFF. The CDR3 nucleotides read TGCAGCGGAGGGTGGGTGAACACTGAAGCTTTCTTT.

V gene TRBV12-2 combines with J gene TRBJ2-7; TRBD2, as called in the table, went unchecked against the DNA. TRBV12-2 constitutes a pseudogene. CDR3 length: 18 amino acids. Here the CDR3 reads CASRYLRFREVPYYEQYF. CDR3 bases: TGTGCAAGTCGCTACCTTCGATTTCGGGAGGTACCTTACTACGAGCAGTACTTC.

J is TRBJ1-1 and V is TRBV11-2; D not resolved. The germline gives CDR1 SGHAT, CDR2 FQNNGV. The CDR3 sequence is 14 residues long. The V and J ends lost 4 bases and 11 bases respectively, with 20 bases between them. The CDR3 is CASSSRSGMPSAFF. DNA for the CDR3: TGTGCCAGCAGCTCTCGGTCCGGGATGCCGTCGGCTTTCTTT.

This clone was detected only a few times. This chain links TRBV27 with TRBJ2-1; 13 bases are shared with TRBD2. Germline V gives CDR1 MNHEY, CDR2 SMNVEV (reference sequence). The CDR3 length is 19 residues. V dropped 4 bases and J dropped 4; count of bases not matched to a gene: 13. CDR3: CASSYGLAGAKPGYNEQFF. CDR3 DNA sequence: TGTGCCAGCAGTTATGGACTAGCGGGGGCTAAACCGGGGTACAATGAGCAGTTCTTC.

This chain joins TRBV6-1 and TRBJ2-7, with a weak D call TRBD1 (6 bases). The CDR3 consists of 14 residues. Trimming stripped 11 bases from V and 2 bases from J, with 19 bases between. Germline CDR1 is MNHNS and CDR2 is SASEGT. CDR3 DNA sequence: TGTGCCCTTGGGGTCTTTGGACAGACCTACGAGCAGTACTTC. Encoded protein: CALGVFGQTYEQYF.

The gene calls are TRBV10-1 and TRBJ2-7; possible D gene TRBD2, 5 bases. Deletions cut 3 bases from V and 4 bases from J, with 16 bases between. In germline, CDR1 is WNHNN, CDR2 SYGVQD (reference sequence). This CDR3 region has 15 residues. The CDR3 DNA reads TGCGCCAGCAGTGAAGGGTCCGGAGAGGGTTACGAGCAGTACTTC. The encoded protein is CASSEGSGEGYEQYF.

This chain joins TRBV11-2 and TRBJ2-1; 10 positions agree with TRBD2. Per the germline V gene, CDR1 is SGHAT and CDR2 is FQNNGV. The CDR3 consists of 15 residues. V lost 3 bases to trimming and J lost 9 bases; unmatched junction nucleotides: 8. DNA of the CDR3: TGTGCCAGCAGCTTGGGAAGCGGGGGGGTGAGTGAGCAGTTCTTC. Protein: CASSLGSGGVSEQFF.

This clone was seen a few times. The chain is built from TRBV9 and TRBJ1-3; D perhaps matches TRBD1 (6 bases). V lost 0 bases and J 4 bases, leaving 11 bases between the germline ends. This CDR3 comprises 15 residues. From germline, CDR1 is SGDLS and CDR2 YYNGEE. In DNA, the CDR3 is TGTGCCAGCAGCGTAGTCGGACAGAGCGGAAACACCATATATTTT. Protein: CASSVVGQSGNTIYF.